The 20 T cell receptor beta chains presented below share a single source sample, sequenced in a study of T cell responses to AZD1222 COVID-19 vaccine. The data were produced by immunoSEQ multiplex PCR, yet TCRdb's version contains in-frame clones alone and is incomplete. The sample lists approximately 90,000 clones; approximately 88% were seen once. The source was peripheral blood, collected on day 0 of AZD1222 vaccination. These receptors originate from an adult in good health.

This chain links TRBV13 with TRBJ2-5, with a weak D call TRBD2 (5 bases). Germline CDR1 PRHDT, CDR2 FYEKMQ (reference sequence). CDR3 length: 14 amino acids. V lost 3 bases to trimming and J lost 6 bases, with 14 bases between them. CDR3: CASSFSGSGKTQYF. CDR3 nucleotides: TGTGCCAGCAGCTTCAGCGGTTCTGGAAAGACCCAGTACTTC. Full variable domain (outside the CDR3, taken from reference TRBV13 and TRBJ2-5): AAGVIQSPRHLIKEKRETATLKCYPIPRHDTVYWYQQGPGQDPQFLISFYEKMQSDKGSIPDRFSAQQFSDYHSELNMSSLELGDSALYFCASSFSGSGKTQYFGPGTRLLVL.

This chain links TRBV7-9 with TRBJ2-7; no definite D call. The germline V and J ends were trimmed by 1 base and 7 bases, with 8 bases remaining between them. This CDR3 is built from 12 residues. Per germline, CDR1 SEHNR and CDR2 FQNEAQ (reference sequence). In DNA, the CDR3 is TGTGCCAGCAGCTTAGAGGTGGGAGAGCAGTACTTC. This sequence encodes CASSLEVGEQYF.

V gene TRBV5-4 combines with J gene TRBJ2-3, with D hard to call. CDR3 length: 14 residues. Germline CDR1 reads SGHNT; CDR2 reads YYREEE (reference sequence). V dropped 6 bases and J dropped 1 base, with 12 bases sitting between them. CDR3 nucleotides: TGTGCCAGCACCCTAGGTACCGGCACAGATACGCAGTATTTT. Its protein is CASTLGTGTDTQYF.

The chain recombines TRBV6-5 with TRBJ1-6; perhaps TRBD1 as D (5 bases). V was cut by 6 bases and J by 10 bases, with 19 bases left in between. CDR1 and CDR2 (germline): MNHEY, SVGAGI. The CDR3 is 15 amino acids. The chain's CDR3 is CASSSWWGQNSPLHF. CDR3 sequence (DNA): TGTGCCAGCAGCTCCTGGTGGGGCCAAAACTCACCCCTCCACTTT.

V is TRBV28 and J is TRBJ1-2; 9 bases agree with TRBD1. CDR1 is MDHEN and CDR2 is SYDVKM in the germline V gene. The V segment lost 1 base and the J segment 0 bases; nucleotides outside the gene matches: 6. The CDR3 consists of 17 residues. CDR3: CASSLYSRTGANYGYTF. In DNA, the CDR3 is TGTGCCAGCAGTTTATATTCTCGGACAGGGGCTAACTATGGCTACACCTTC.

This clone was seen a single time. The rearrangement joins TRBV4-2 to TRBJ2-1; 16 bases fit TRBD2. Germline assignment: CDR1 LGHNA and CDR2 YNFKEQ. The length of the CDR3 is 20 residues. V was pared by 0 bases and J by 2 bases, with 7 bases of the junction left unmatched. This CDR3 is CASSQDGTGTSGGAYNEQFF. In DNA form, the CDR3 reads TGTGCCAGCAGCCAAGATGGAACCGGGACTAGCGGGGGGGCCTACAATGAGCAGTTCTTC.

In this sample, this clone turned up once. The CDR3 here is CASVRDSNQPQHF. The CDR3 DNA sequence: TGTGCCAGCGTGCGAGATAGCAATCAGCCCCAGCATTTT. The chain couples TRBV6-5 to TRBJ1-5; D not resolved. Germline CDR1 and CDR2: MNHEY and SVGAGI. CDR3 length: 13 amino acids. Between the trimmed V and J ends, which lost 8 bases and 0 bases, there was a span of 8 bases.

The V gene is TRBV6-5, the J gene TRBJ1-6; D unclear. Germline CDR1 is MNHEY and CDR2 is SVGAGI. The V gene lost 0 bases and the J gene lost 12 bases, with 9 bases spanning the gap. This CDR3 is 13 amino acids long. DNA of the CDR3: TGTGCCAGCAGTTACTCGAATGGAAAACCCCTCCACTTT. Its protein product is CASSYSNGKPLHF.

The V and J genes are TRBV6-2 or TRBV6-3 and TRBJ2-7, with D hard to call. Germline V gives CDR1 MNHEY, CDR2 SVGEGT. The ends were cut back, 6 bases at V and 0 bases at J, with 12 bases in the middle. This CDR3 region has 14 residues. CDR3 DNA sequence: TGTGCCAGCAGCCGTACGACACACTCCTACGAGCAGTACTTC. Its protein is CASSRTTHSYEQYF.

V gene TRBV10-3 combines with J gene TRBJ1-2; TRBD1 aligns across 8 bases. The CDR3 has 15 amino acids. The ends lost 3 bases at V and 7 bases at J; junction bases unmatched: 10. Germline-derived CDR1 and CDR2 are ENHRY and SYGVKD. Here the CDR3 reads CAISDPSGGGGGYTF. In DNA form, the CDR3 reads TGTGCCATCAGTGATCCGTCAGGGGGCGGTGGTGGCTACACCTTC.

This rearrangement joins TRBV6-1 to TRBJ1-1; no clear D gene. This CDR3 comprises 16 residues. Germline V lookup: CDR1 MNHNS, CDR2 SASEGT. Trimming pared 2 bases from V and 6 bases from J, leaving 19 bases between. CDR3 loop: CASSEPSYYTEAEAFF. CDR3 bases: TGTGCCAGCAGTGAACCATCTTACTATACCGAGGCTGAAGCTTTCTTT.

CDR3 in amino acids: CASRQGEGYTF. The CDR3 bases are TGCGCCAGCAGACAGGGGGAAGGCTACACCTTC. The rearrangement joins TRBV5-1 to TRBJ1-2; 8 bases line up with TRBD1. Trimming took 5 bases from V and 8 from J; bases not matched to a gene: 2. Germline loops: CDR1 SGHRS, CDR2 YFSETQ. The CDR3 length is 11 residues.

This CDR3 is CASSGTIEKLFF. The CDR3 DNA reads as TGTGCCAGCAGCGGCACGATCGAAAAACTGTTTTTT. This chain connects TRBV6-5 to TRBJ1-4; D not resolved. Looked up from germline, CDR1 is MNHEY and CDR2 is SVGAGI. The CDR3 sequence is 12 residues long. With 6 bases removed from V and 8 bases from J, the gap between germline ends came to 10 bases.

The CDR3 nucleotides are TGTGCCAGCTCAGATCAGGGGTACACCGGGGAGCTGTTTTTT. Protein: CASSDQGYTGELFF. The chain carries TRBV18 and TRBJ2-2; weak D call: TRBD1 (6 bases). The CDR3 covers 14 residues. Germline V gives CDR1 KGHSH, CDR2 LQKENI. Trimming pared 5 bases from V and 3 bases from J, leaving 10 bases between.

The rearrangement links TRBV19 to TRBJ2-1; 8 positions agree with TRBD2. V lost 4 bases, J lost 6 bases, and 11 bases stayed unmatched. The CDR3 is made up of 16 amino acids. Germline V lookup: CDR1 LNHDA, CDR2 SQIVND (reference sequence). CDR3 region: CASSTHAGGSINEQFF. The DNA of the CDR3 is TGTGCCAGTAGTACCCACGCGGGGGGATCGATCAATGAGCAGTTCTTC.

The genes are TRBV5-4 and TRBJ2-2, with 10 bases lining up with TRBD2. Germline V lookup: CDR1 SGHNT, CDR2 YYREEE (reference sequence). Germline trimming cut 3 bases from V and 2 bases from J; bases unmatched to any gene: 4. CDR3 size: 16 residues. The DNA of the CDR3 is TGTGCCAGCAGCTCGATAGCGGGGGGAAACACCGGGGAGCTGTTTTTT. It yields the protein CASSSIAGGNTGELFF.

The chain links TRBV9 to TRBJ2-7, with 10 bases identical to TRBD1. The length of the CDR3 is 13 residues. V trimming: 8 bases; J trimming: 6 bases; junction bases outside the gene matches: 8. Germline V gene sequence: CDR1 SGDLS, CDR2 YYNGEE. The CDR3 spells CASGGQGLGEQYF. Written as DNA, the CDR3 is TGTGCCAGTGGGGGACAGGGGTTGGGCGAGCAGTACTTC.

V usage is TRBV11-2 and J usage is TRBJ2-1; 7 bases are a match to TRBD2. Germline lookup yields CDR1 SGHAT and CDR2 FQNNGV. CDR3 length equals 15 residues. The ends lost 4 bases at V and 2 bases at J; junction bases unmatched: 5. CDR3 amino acids: CASSSKRGTYNEQFF. DNA of the CDR3: TGTGCCAGCAGCTCCAAGCGGGGTACCTACAATGAGCAGTTCTTC.

Notes on this clone: An end of the junction does not agree with germline; a read error may underlie this. The chain uses TRBV15 and TRBJ2-7, with D perhaps TRBD1 or TRBD2 (5 bases each). CDR1 LNHNV and CDR2 YYDKDF come from the germline V gene (reference sequence). CDR3 length: 12 residues. The CDR3 is CATSRDSGARLF. CDR3 nucleotides: TGTGCCACCAGCAGAGATTCCGGGGCTAGGCTATTC.

The V gene is TRBV7-2, the J gene TRBJ1-2; tentatively, D is TRBD1 (6 bases). Germline V lookup: CDR1 SGHTA, CDR2 FQGNSA. V was cut by 1 base and J by 4 bases, with 16 bases left in between. CDR3 length: 16 residues. CDR3 loop: CASSLGGGGDAYGYTF. DNA of the CDR3: TGTGCCAGCAGCTTAGGAGGGGGAGGAGACGCCTATGGCTACACCTTC.